One sample yielded the 15 T cell receptor beta chains listed below, sequenced in a study of blood T cell repertoires in COVID-19. The repertoire was sequenced with immunoSEQ multiplex PCR; TCRdb's copy has only in-frame clones and lacks some. The sample includes 200,000 to 300,000 clones, roughly 76% seen only once; the top ten take around 7%. Sequenced input: peripheral blood. The receptors derive from a woman aged 80 or over with COVID-19, enrolled during active disease.

The chain recombines TRBV6-1 with TRBJ2-7; D might be TRBD1 (5 bases). The V gene's germline CDR1 is MNHNS and CDR2 SASEGT. The CDR3 spans 13 residues. V was pared by 7 bases and J by 7 bases, with 17 bases between. This chain's CDR3 is CASNPFQGLEQYF. The CDR3 DNA is TGTGCCAGCAACCCATTCCAGGGTTTAGAGCAGTACTTC.

The V and J genes are TRBV19 and TRBJ2-5, with a tentative D call TRBD2 (6 bases). Germline assignment: CDR1 LNHDA and CDR2 SQIVND (reference sequence). The CDR3 contains 16 residues. Trimming removed 5 bases from V and 9 bases from J, with 25 bases in between. The CDR3: CASSPGRGGTARAQYF. CDR3 sequence (DNA): TGTGCCAGTAGTCCAGGTCGGGGCGGGACGGCCCGGGCCCAGTACTTC.

A remark on this clone: Additional DNA sequences in this sample encode the identical CDR3. The rearrangement uses TRBV7-2 and TRBJ1-3; D uncertain. Germline CDR1 is SGHTA and CDR2 is FQGNSA. The CDR3 contains 13 residues. Trimming removed 4 bases from V and 0 bases from J, with 4 bases in between. The CDR3 sequence: CASSSVSGNTIYF. The CDR3 DNA is TGTGCCAGCAGCTCAGTCTCTGGAAACACCATATATTTT. The variable domain in full, completed from reference TRBV7-2 and TRBJ1-3, reads GAGVSQSPSNKVTEKGKDVELRCDPISGHTALYWYRQSLGQGLEFLIYFQGNSAPDKSGLPSDRFSAERTGGSVSTLTIQRTQQEDSAVYLCASSSVSGNTIYFGEGSWLTVV.

The chain couples TRBV7-2 to TRBJ1-4; D remains unclear. This CDR3 has 15 residues. The V and J ends lost 5 bases and 4 bases respectively, with 14 bases between them. Germline V CDR1 and CDR2: SGHTA, FQGNSA. This CDR3 is CASSVQSSGNEKLFF. CDR3 bases: TGTGCCAGCAGCGTCCAGTCGTCTGGTAATGAAAAACTGTTTTTT.

The chain carries TRBV20-1 and TRBJ2-3; D remains unclear. CDR1 is DFQATT and CDR2 is SNEGSKA in the germline V gene (reference sequence). The length of the CDR3 is 10 residues. The V end was cut by 8 bases, the J end by 5 bases, with 8 bases between. CDR3 DNA: TGCAGTCCCGTAGAAGATACGCAGTATTTT. Encoded protein: CSPVEDTQYF.

A remark on this clone: The junction differs from germline at one of its ends, possibly a read error. The chain has TRBV7-9 and TRBJ1-5, with 7 bases aligning to TRBD1. There are 14 residues in the CDR3. The germline V gene encodes CDR1 SEHNR and CDR2 FQNEAQ (reference sequence). Here the CDR3 reads CASSSRDSKQPQHF. In DNA form, the CDR3 reads TGTGCCAGCAGCTCCCGGGACAGCAAACAGCCCCAGCATTTT.

V is TRBV5-1 and J is TRBJ2-2; D is possibly TRBD1 (5 bases). Germline V gene sequence: CDR1 SGHRS, CDR2 YFSETQ. CDR3 length: 14 residues. V was trimmed by 0 bases and J by 6 bases, leaving 9 bases between them. CDR3 nucleotides: TGCGCCAGCAGCTTGGGCGACAGTCCCGGGGAGCTGTTTTTT. Translating gives CASSLGDSPGELFF.

This clone was seen just once. This sample includes further DNA sequences coding for the same CDR3. The chain has TRBV5-4 and TRBJ2-1, with D possibly TRBD2 on 5 matching bases. Trimming stripped 4 bases from V and 1 base from J, with 6 bases between. Germline V gene sequence: CDR1 SGHNT, CDR2 YYREEE (reference sequence). This CDR3 comprises 13 residues. CDR3 nucleotide sequence: TGTGCCAGCAGCGGGAGTTCCTACAATGAGCAGTTCTTC. Protein sequence: CASSGSSYNEQFF.

The chain's CDR3 is CASRSSGANVLTF. Written as DNA, the CDR3 is TGTGCCAGCAGGAGTTCTGGGGCCAACGTCCTGACTTTC. V usage is TRBV6-5 and J usage is TRBJ2-6; unclear D gene. Per germline, CDR1 MNHEY and CDR2 SVGAGI. This CDR3 has 13 amino acids. V lost 6 bases and J 1 base, leaving 4 bases between the germline ends.

The chain is built from TRBV7-2 and TRBJ1-2; D perhaps matches TRBD1 (6 bases). The V gene's germline CDR1 is SGHTA and CDR2 FQGNSA. The CDR3 length is 14 residues. V was cut by 4 bases and J by 2 bases, with 11 bases left in between. The CDR3 here is CASSSLDRNYGYTF. The CDR3 DNA reads as TGTGCCAGCAGCTCACTCGACAGGAACTATGGCTACACCTTC.

The chain employs TRBV9 and TRBJ2-1, with 7 bases aligning to TRBD2. V was clipped by 0 bases and J by 2 bases; unmatched bases: 2. The germline gives CDR1 SGDLS, CDR2 YYNGEE. The CDR3 runs 15 residues. CDR3 loop: CASSVGGGAYNEQFF. In nucleotides, the CDR3 is TGTGCCAGCAGCGTAGGGGGAGGGGCCTACAATGAGCAGTTCTTC.

The chain combines TRBV11-2 with TRBJ2-5; TRBD2 matches 7 bases. The CDR3 runs to 15 residues. V shed 5 bases and J 3 bases; nucleotides not matched to a gene: 9. The germline gives CDR1 SGHAT, CDR2 FQNNGV. CDR3 protein: CASSHWTREKETQYF. DNA of the CDR3: TGTGCCAGCAGCCACTGGACTAGAGAAAAAGAGACCCAGTACTTC.

The count of this clone is one. The V and J genes are TRBV4-3 and TRBJ2-3; TRBD1 is a possible D gene (5 bases). This CDR3 is built from 14 residues. Trimming cost V 4 bases and J 6 bases, with 14 bases left between them. Germline values: CDR1 LGHNA, CDR2 YSLEER. CDR3: CASSLGVGSDTQYF. Written as DNA, the CDR3 is TGCGCCAGCAGCCTAGGGGTCGGCTCTGATACGCAGTATTTT.

This clone was seen just once. Other DNA sequences in this specimen translate into the identical CDR3. J is TRBJ1-5 and V is TRBV30; D is unresolved. The germline gives CDR1 GTSNPN, CDR2 SVGIG (reference sequence). The CDR3 is 13 amino acids. Deletions cut 0 bases from V and 2 bases from J, with 5 bases between. The CDR3, as DNA: TGTGCCTGGAGTGTACAAGGCAATCAGCCCCAGCATTTT. Protein: CAWSVQGNQPQHF.

The chain carries TRBV19 and TRBJ2-3, with a possible D match to TRBD1 (6 bases). The V and J ends lost 9 bases and 0 bases respectively, with 13 bases between them. This CDR3 has 14 amino acids. Per germline, CDR1 LNHDA and CDR2 SQIVND (reference sequence). CDR3: CASRRQASTDTQYF. The CDR3 nucleotides read TGTGCCAGCAGAAGACAGGCCAGCACAGATACGCAGTATTTT.